These 23 T cell receptor beta chains share one sample of origin, sequenced in a study of T cells in Graves' hyperthyroidism and ophthalmopathy. RNA transcripts yielded amplified TCR beta CDR3 regions. A set of HTBI primers served as the primers for a first-round RT-PCR of the TCR CDR3. TCRdb used MiXCR to reprocess the multiplex PCR reads, holding one entry per CDR3 protein. The table lists under 400,000 distinct CDR3 sequences, around a sixth of them singletons, with around 54% in the top ten. Sequencing was done on a sample of blood. The source is a woman aged 45 to 65 with Graves' hyperthyroidism.

The chain couples TRBV7-3 to TRBJ2-3; perhaps D is TRBD1 or TRBD2 (5 bases each). The CDR3 extends over 16 amino acids. Germline CDR1 SGHTA, CDR2 FQGTGA. The V gene lost 5 bases and the J gene lost 1 base, with 16 bases spanning the gap. The CDR3 bases are TGTGCCAGCAGCCCCCTATCGATGGGGGGCACAGATACGCAGTATTTT. Translating gives CASSPLSMGGTDTQYF.

In its sample, this clonotype was seen a few times. V is TRBV9 and J is TRBJ2-2; 7 nucleotides match TRBD1. J was trimmed by 2 bases and V by 2 bases; bases with no gene match: 6. Germline CDR1 reads SGDLS; CDR2 reads YYNGEE. The CDR3 covers 16 residues. The CDR3 here is CASSVSGQSNTGELFF. DNA of the CDR3: TGTGCCAGCAGCGTCTCGGGACAGAGCAACACCGGGGAGCTGTTTTTT.

This clonotype has only a few counts. The chain uses TRBV10-3 and TRBJ2-5, with D unresolved. This CDR3 is built from 11 residues. In germline, CDR1 is ENHRY, CDR2 SYGVKD. V was pared by 3 bases and J by 5 bases, with 4 bases between. CDR3 region: CAISDGETQYF. The CDR3, as DNA: TGTGCCATCAGTGACGGTGAGACCCAGTACTTC.

This sequence joins TRBV19 and TRBJ2-1; 8 positions agree with TRBD2. Germline V CDR1 and CDR2: LNHDA, SQIVND (reference sequence). With 6 bases clipped from V and 5 bases from J, the junction kept 12 bases outside the gene matches. This CDR3 contains 16 residues. For the CDR3, the DNA is TGTGCCAGTAGCCCACCCGGGGGGGCGGACCACAATGAGCAGTTCTTC. It specifies CASSPPGGADHNEQFF.

This clonotype has ten or more counts. The V and J genes are TRBV20-1 and TRBJ2-7, with 10 bases fitting TRBD1. The CDR3 totals 15 residues. With V trimmed by 5 bases and J by 2 bases, 9 bases remained unmatched. CDR1 is DFQATT and CDR2 is SNEGSKA in the germline V gene (reference sequence). The CDR3 protein is CSAPYGTGEAYEQYF. DNA of the CDR3: TGCAGTGCTCCGTACGGGACAGGGGAGGCCTACGAGCAGTACTTC.

This clonotype was observed a handful of times. The chain couples TRBV30 to TRBJ2-1; no reliable D call. The CDR3 is 11 amino acids. The germline gives CDR1 GTSNPN, CDR2 SVGIG (reference sequence). V gave up 3 bases and J gave up 4 bases, with 4 bases separating them. CDR3 amino acids: CAWRFYNEQFF. CDR3 bases: TGTGCCTGGAGGTTTTACAATGAGCAGTTCTTC.

The CDR3 here is CASTPGGGRAGDEQFF. The CDR3 DNA follows: TGTGCCAGTACCCCGGGGGGCGGGAGGGCCGGAGATGAGCAGTTCTTC. J is TRBJ2-1 and V is TRBV19; 9 nucleotides line up with TRBD2. The CDR3 spans 16 residues. Trimming at V came to 7 bases and at J to 8 bases, leaving 15 bases not matched to a gene. CDR1 and CDR2 from the germline V gene are LNHDA and SQIVND (reference sequence).

This clonotype has a count of ten or more. The J gene is TRBJ2-3, the V gene TRBV7-2, with D perhaps given as TRBD1 or TRBD2 (6 bases each). The CDR3 has 14 amino acids. V was clipped by 7 bases and J by 4 bases, with 15 bases between them. Germline values: CDR1 SGHTA, CDR2 FQGNSA. CDR3 loop: CASTQGGSADTQYF. CDR3 bases: TGTGCCAGCACCCAAGGGGGGAGCGCAGATACGCAGTATTTT.

This clonotype has more than one count but fewer than ten. This chain connects TRBV7-2 to TRBJ2-5; 9 bases are a match to TRBD1. Germline V gene lookup returns CDR1 SGHTA and CDR2 FQGNSA. The length of the CDR3 is 15 residues. Trimming removed 4 bases from V and 3 bases from J; junction bases left unmatched: 6. The CDR3 region has the DNA TGTGCCAGCAGCTGGGGGACAGGGACTAAAGAGACCCAGTACTTC. It codes for CASSWGTGTKETQYF.

This clonotype was counted at least ten times. CDR3 sequence reads: CASRTETQYF. The CDR3 DNA reads TGTGCCAGCAGGACGGAGACCCAGTACTTC. V usage is TRBV2 and J usage is TRBJ2-5; D uncertain. Germline V lookup: CDR1 SNHLY, CDR2 FYNNEI. The CDR3 spans 10 residues. V was cut by 6 bases and J by 5 bases, with 4 bases left in between. Variable domain in full (rest from reference TRBV2 and TRBJ2-5): EPEVTQTPSHQVTQMGQEVILRCVPISNHLYFYWYRQILGQKVEFLVSFYNNEISEKSEIFDDQFSVERPDGSNFTLKIRSTKLEDSAMYFCASRTETQYFGPGTRLLVL.

This clonotype was counted ten times or more. The chain couples TRBV11-2 to TRBJ2-7; possibly TRBD1 for D (7 bases). The CDR3 runs 14 residues. V dropped 5 bases and J dropped 3 bases, with 14 bases sitting between them. Germline assignment: CDR1 SGHAT and CDR2 FQNNGV. This CDR3 reads CASSKGQGGYEQYF. The CDR3 DNA is TGTGCCAGCAGCAAAGGGCAGGGGGGCTACGAGCAGTACTTC.

On this clonotype: It may be a read error: a sequence one base away is much more abundant. V is TRBV7-3 and J is TRBJ2-3; TRBD2 matches 7 bases. The CDR3 covers 15 residues. Germline CDR1 reads SGHTA; CDR2 reads FQGTGA. This CDR3 is CVSSLTGLSTDTQYF. The CDR3 bases are TGTGTCAGCAGCCTAACGGGACTAAGCACAGATACGCAGTATTTT.

The sample holds a few counts of this clonotype. The V and J genes are TRBV5-4 and TRBJ2-7; 9 bases are a match to TRBD2. The CDR3 is made up of 15 amino acids. The germline CDR1 and CDR2 sequences are SGHNT and YYREEE (reference sequence). The V and J ends lost 2 bases and 1 base, in that order; junction bases with no gene match: 4. The CDR3 loop is CASSFRLAESYEQYF. CDR3 DNA sequence: TGTGCCAGCAGCTTTAGACTAGCGGAGTCCTACGAGCAGTACTTC.

The chain links TRBV12-5 to TRBJ2-1; TRBD2 matches at 14 bases. Looked up from germline, CDR1 is LGHNT and CDR2 is FRNRAP. J was trimmed by 9 bases and V by 6 bases; bases with no gene match: 7. CDR3 length: 15 amino acids. In DNA form, the CDR3 reads TGTGCTAGTGGACTGGGACTAGCGGGAGACACTGAGCAGTTCTTC. Its protein product is CASGLGLAGDTEQFF.

V and J are TRBV6-1 and TRBJ1-2; D not resolved. CDR1 and CDR2 from the germline V gene are MNHNS and SASEGT. V was clipped by 8 bases and J by 1 base, with 8 bases between them. This CDR3 region has 12 residues. CDR3 DNA sequence: TGTGCCAGCCAAGATAGTAACTATGGCTACACCTTC. This codes for CASQDSNYGYTF.

V gene TRBV14 combines with J gene TRBJ2-2, with D unclear. This CDR3 has 14 residues. Trimming removed 1 base at V and 3 bases at J, with 6 bases between. CDR1 SGHDN and CDR2 FVKESK come from the germline V gene. This CDR3 reads CASSQVYDTGELFF. The CDR3 DNA is TGTGCCAGCAGCCAAGTGTATGACACCGGGGAGCTGTTTTTT.

This clonotype was counted many times. This chain connects TRBV6-1 to TRBJ2-6, with D perhaps TRBD1 (6 bases). CDR3 length: 15 amino acids. V shed 6 bases and J shed 4 bases, with 13 bases lying between them. Germline V gene sequence: CDR1 MNHNS, CDR2 SASEGT. CDR3 sequence (DNA): TGTGCCAGCAGCGCCCAGGGGTCCGGGGCCAACGTCCTGACTTTC. It specifies CASSAQGSGANVLTF.

This sequence joins TRBV7-2 and TRBJ2-1; D may be TRBD2 (6 bases). Trimming shortened V by 3 bases and J by 1 base, and 13 bases separated the two germline ends. This CDR3 has 16 amino acids. The germline CDR1 and CDR2 sequences are SGHTA and FQGNSA. The CDR3: CASSFGGQRSYNEQFF. The CDR3 DNA is TGTGCCAGCAGCTTCGGGGGTCAAAGGTCCTACAATGAGCAGTTCTTC.

This rearrangement joins TRBV6-5 to TRBJ1-1, with 11 nucleotides matching TRBD1. Germline CDR1 MNHEY, CDR2 SVGAGI. The CDR3 sequence is 16 residues long. V shed 4 bases and J 1 base; nucleotides not matched to a gene: 5. In DNA, the CDR3 is TGTGCCAGCAGTTCCCCGGACAGGGGGCCGAACACTGAAGCTTTCTTT. This codes for CASSSPDRGPNTEAFF.

V is TRBV7-9 and J is TRBJ2-7, with 7 bases matching TRBD2. The trim removed 1 base at V and 5 bases at J, leaving 2 bases unmatched. This CDR3 spans 13 amino acids. Germline V gene sequence: CDR1 SEHNR, CDR2 FQNEAQ (reference sequence). The CDR3 coding sequence is TGTGCCAGCAGCTTAGATGGGGGGGACGAGCAGTACGTC. Its translation: CASSLDGGDEQYV.

The sample holds a few counts of this clonotype. The chain combines TRBV10-1 with TRBJ2-7; 9 bases align to TRBD1. This CDR3 contains 19 residues. Losses at the gene ends were 4 bases for V and 4 bases for J; bases not matched to a gene: 20. Germline V CDR1 and CDR2: WNHNN, SYGVQD (reference sequence). The CDR3 DNA is TGCGCCAGCAGTGGGGACAGGGTCTCATCAAGCCCCATCTTGTACGAGCAGTACGTC. The encoded protein is CASSGDRVSSSPILYEQYV.

The V call is TRBV7-3, the J call TRBJ2-7, with 15 bases lining up with TRBD2. This CDR3 is built from 17 residues. CDR1 and CDR2 (germline): SGHTA, FQGTGA. Trimming cost V 5 bases and J 4 bases; bases outside gene matches: 9. The CDR3 DNA reads as TGTGCCAGCAGCCCGCAGGAGGGACTAGCGGGAGGATACGAGCAGTACTTC. Translated, it gives CASSPQEGLAGGYEQYF.

This clonotype was seen many times. The V call is TRBV20-1, the J call TRBJ2-5; 7 bases fit TRBD2. CDR3 length equals 15 residues. V was pared by 2 bases and J by 5 bases, with 11 bases of the junction left unmatched. CDR1 is DFQATT and CDR2 is SNEGSKA in the germline V gene (reference sequence). In DNA form, the CDR3 reads TGCAGTGCTAGAAGCCCAGCGGGATTGGGGGAGACCCAGTACTTC. It yields the protein CSARSPAGLGETQYF.